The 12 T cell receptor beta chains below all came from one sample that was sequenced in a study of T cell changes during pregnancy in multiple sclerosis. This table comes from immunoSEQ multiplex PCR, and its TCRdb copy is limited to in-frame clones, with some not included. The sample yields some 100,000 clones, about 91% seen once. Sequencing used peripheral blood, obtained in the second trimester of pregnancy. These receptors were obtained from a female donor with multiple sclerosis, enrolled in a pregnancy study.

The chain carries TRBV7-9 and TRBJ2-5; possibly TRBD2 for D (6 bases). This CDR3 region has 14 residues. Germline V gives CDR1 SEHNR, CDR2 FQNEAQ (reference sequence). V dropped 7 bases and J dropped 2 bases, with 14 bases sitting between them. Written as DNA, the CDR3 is TGTGCCAGCAAATTACCGGGACTTCAAGAGACCCAGTACTTC. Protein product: CASKLPGLQETQYF.

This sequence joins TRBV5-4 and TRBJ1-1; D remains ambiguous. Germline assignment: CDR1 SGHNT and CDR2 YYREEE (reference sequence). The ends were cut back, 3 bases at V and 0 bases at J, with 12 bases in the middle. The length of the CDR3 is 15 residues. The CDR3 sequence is CASSSKQKMNTEAFF. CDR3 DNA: TGTGCCAGCAGCTCGAAACAGAAGATGAACACTGAAGCTTTCTTT. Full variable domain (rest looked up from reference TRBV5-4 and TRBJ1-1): ETGVTQSPTHLIKTRGQQVTLRCSSQSGHNTVSWYQQALGQGPQFIFQYYREEENGRGNFPPRFSGLQFPNYSSELNVNALELDDSALYLCASSSKQKMNTEAFFGQGTRLTVV.

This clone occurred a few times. CDR3 sequence reads: CASSGTSGTGSYEQYF. The CDR3 DNA follows: TGTGCCAGCAGTGGGACCTCCGGGACAGGCTCCTACGAGCAGTACTTC. This chain connects TRBV2 to TRBJ2-7; the match to TRBD1 covers 8 bases. Germline CDR1 and CDR2: SNHLY and FYNNEI. This CDR3 is built from 16 residues. The V gene end was trimmed by 4 bases and the J gene end by 0 bases; junction bases not matched to a gene: 8.

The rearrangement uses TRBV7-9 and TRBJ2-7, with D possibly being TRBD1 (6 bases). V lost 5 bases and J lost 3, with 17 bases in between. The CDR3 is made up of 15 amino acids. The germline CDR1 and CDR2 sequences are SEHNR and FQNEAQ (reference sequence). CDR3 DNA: TGTGCCAGCAGCCACATAGTCGGGGACAACTACGAGCAGTACTTC. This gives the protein CASSHIVGDNYEQYF.

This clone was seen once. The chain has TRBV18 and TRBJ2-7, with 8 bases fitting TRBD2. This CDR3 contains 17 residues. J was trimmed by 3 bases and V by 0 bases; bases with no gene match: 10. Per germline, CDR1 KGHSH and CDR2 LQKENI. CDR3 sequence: CASSPPSGLAGFYEQYF. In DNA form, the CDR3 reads TGTGCCAGCTCACCACCGAGTGGGCTAGCGGGTTTCTACGAGCAGTACTTC.

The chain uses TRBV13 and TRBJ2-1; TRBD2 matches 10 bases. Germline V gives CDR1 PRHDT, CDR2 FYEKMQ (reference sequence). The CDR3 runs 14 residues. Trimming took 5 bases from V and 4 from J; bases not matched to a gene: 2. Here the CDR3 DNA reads TGTGCCAGCAGCCAACTAGCGGGGTACAATGAGCAGTTCTTC. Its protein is CASSQLAGYNEQFF.

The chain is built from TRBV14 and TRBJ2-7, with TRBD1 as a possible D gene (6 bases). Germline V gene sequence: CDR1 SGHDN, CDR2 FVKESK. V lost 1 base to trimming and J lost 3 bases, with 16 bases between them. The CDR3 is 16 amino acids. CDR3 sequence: CASSQGRSGVIYEQYF. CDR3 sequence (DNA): TGTGCCAGCAGCCAAGGGAGGTCAGGGGTCATCTACGAGCAGTACTTC.

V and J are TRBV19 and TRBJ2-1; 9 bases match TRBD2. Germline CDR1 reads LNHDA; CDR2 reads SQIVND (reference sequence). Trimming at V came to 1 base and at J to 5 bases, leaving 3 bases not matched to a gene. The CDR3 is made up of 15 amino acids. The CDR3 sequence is CASSIGLAANNEQFF. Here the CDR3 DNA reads TGTGCCAGTAGTATAGGACTAGCGGCCAACAATGAGCAGTTCTTC.

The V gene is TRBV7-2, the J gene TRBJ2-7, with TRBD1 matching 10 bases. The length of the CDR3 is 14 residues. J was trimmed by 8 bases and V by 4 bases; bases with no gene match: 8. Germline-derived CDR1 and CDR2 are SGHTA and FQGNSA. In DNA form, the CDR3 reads TGTGCCAGCAGCTCGGACAGGGGGGTGCCTCAGCAGTACTTC. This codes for CASSSDRGVPQQYF. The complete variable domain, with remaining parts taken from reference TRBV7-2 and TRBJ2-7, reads GAGVSQSPSNKVTEKGKDVELRCDPISGHTALYWYRQSLGQGLEFLIYFQGNSAPDKSGLPSDRFSAERTGGSVSTLTIQRTQQEDSAVYLCASSSDRGVPQQYFGPGTRLTVT.

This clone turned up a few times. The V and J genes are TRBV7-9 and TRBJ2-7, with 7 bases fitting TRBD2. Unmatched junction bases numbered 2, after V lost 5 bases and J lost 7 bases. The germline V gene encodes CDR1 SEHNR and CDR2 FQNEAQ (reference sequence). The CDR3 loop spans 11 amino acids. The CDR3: CASSPGGEQYF. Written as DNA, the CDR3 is TGTGCCAGCAGCCCCGGGGGGGAGCAGTACTTC.

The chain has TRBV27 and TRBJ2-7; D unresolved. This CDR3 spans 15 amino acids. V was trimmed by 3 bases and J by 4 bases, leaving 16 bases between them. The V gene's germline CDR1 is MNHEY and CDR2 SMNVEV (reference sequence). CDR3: CASSLALGTRYEQYF. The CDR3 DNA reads TGTGCCAGCAGTTTGGCCCTGGGTACCAGGTACGAGCAGTACTTC.

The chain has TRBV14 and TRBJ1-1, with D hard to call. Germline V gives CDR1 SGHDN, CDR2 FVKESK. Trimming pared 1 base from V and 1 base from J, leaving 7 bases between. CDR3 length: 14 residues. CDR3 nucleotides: TGTGCCAGCAGCCAAGTTCGGGGGAACACTGAAGCTTTCTTT. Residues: CASSQVRGNTEAFF.